The clone carrying this T cell receptor beta chain was recorded a few times. Antigen unknown. The entry originates in a study of blood T cells in healthy people across ages. About the study: Through template switching, about one barcoded beta molecule was captured per two T cells, as measured in model experiments.

For the second PCR, which ran for 7 to 11 cycles, a sample-barcoded 5' primer and a J-beta primer mix were used. Each cDNA molecule carried a tag from a template-switch adaptor that contained 12 random nucleotides. TCRdb re-called the 5' RACE reads through MiXCR, storing one row per CDR3 protein. The table lists approximately 820,000 distinct CDR3 sequences, approximately 44% of them singletons. Broader study findings: A greater number of naive CD4+ cells and higher diversity distinguished long-lived donors from aged donors.

The people who gave samples were healthy Caucasians from Russia, aged roughly 6 to 90. V lost 3 bases, J lost 2 bases, and 12 bases lay in between. CDR3 length: 15 residues. Germline loops: CDR1 SEHNR, CDR2 FQNEAQ (reference sequence). The sample comprised blood. The V call is TRBV7-9, the J call TRBJ2-3; D is perhaps TRBD1 (6 bases). This clonotype was sampled from a man between 60 and 75 years old in good health. CDR3 nucleotides: TGTGCCAGCAGCTTTTATACAGGGTCCACAGATACGCAGTATTTT. It yields the protein CASSFYTGSTDTQYF. Full variable domain (remainder filled in from reference TRBV7-9 and TRBJ2-3): DTGVSQNPRHKITKRGQNVTFRCDPISEHNRLYWYRQTLGQGPEFLTYFQNEAQLEKSRLLSDRFSAERPKGSFSTLEIQRTEQGDSAMYLCASSFYTGSTDTQYFGPGTRLTVL.